Below are 9 T cell receptor beta chains sequenced from a single sample in a study of CD8 T cells in Susac syndrome. The RNA input was 0.5 to 1 ug, and it was reverse transcribed with random hexamers. One entry per CDR3 protein results from TCRdb running MiXCR on the immunoSEQ multiplex PCR reads. The sample has fewer than 350,000 distinct CDR3 sequences, 85% seen once. Sequencing input: CD8+ T cells from PBMCs. The receptor set was obtained from a human donor with multiple sclerosis.

V gene TRBV7-9 combines with J gene TRBJ1-5; D is possibly TRBD1 (5 bases). V lost 1 base to trimming and J lost 3 bases, with 13 bases between them. The germline gives CDR1 SEHNR, CDR2 FQNEAQ (reference sequence). This CDR3 is 16 amino acids long. The CDR3 reads CASSLEVGGFNQPQHF. The CDR3 nucleotides read TGTGCCAGCAGCTTAGAAGTCGGGGGGTTCAATCAGCCCCAGCATTTT. Full variable domain (outside the CDR3, taken from reference TRBV7-9 and TRBJ1-5): DTGVSQNPRHKITKRGQNVTFRCDPISEHNRLYWYRQTLGQGPEFLTYFQNEAQLEKSRLLSDRFSAERPKGSFSTLEIQRTEQGDSAMYLCASSLEVGGFNQPQHFGDGTRLSIL.

V is TRBV28 and J is TRBJ2-1, with TRBD2 identical over 13 bases. With V trimmed by 8 bases and J by 0 bases, 22 bases remained unmatched. CDR1 MDHEN and CDR2 SYDVKM come from the germline V gene. The CDR3 is 22 amino acids. Here the CDR3 DNA reads TGTGCCAGCTTTGGGGTGGGCCGACTAGCGGGAGGACCGTTCCCCTCCTACAATGAGCAGTTCTTC. Its translation: CASFGVGRLAGGPFPSYNEQFF.

This clonotype occurred once. The chain links TRBV15 to TRBJ1-4; D unresolved. Trimming cost V 0 bases and J 0 bases, with 8 bases left between them. Germline V lookup: CDR1 LNHNV, CDR2 YYDKDF (reference sequence). The CDR3 is 16 residues long. CDR3 protein: CATSRDGFATNEKLFF. CDR3 DNA sequence: TGTGCCACCAGCAGAGATGGGTTCGCAACTAATGAAAAACTGTTTTTT.

DNA for the CDR3: TGTGCCAGCAGCTTAGCGCGGGACACGTCTAACTATGGCTACACCTTC. It yields the protein CASSLARDTSNYGYTF. The V gene is TRBV7-9, the J gene TRBJ1-2; a weak D match, TRBD1 (6 bases). The length of the CDR3 is 16 residues. Germline-derived CDR1 and CDR2 are SEHNR and FQNEAQ (reference sequence). The V gene lost 0 bases and the J gene lost 0 bases, with 11 bases spanning the gap. Full variable domain (missing parts from reference TRBV7-9 and TRBJ1-2): DTGVSQNPRHKITKRGQNVTFRCDPISEHNRLYWYRQTLGQGPEFLTYFQNEAQLEKSRLLSDRFSAERPKGSFSTLEIQRTEQGDSAMYLCASSLARDTSNYGYTFGSGTRLTVV.

The V and J genes are TRBV20-1 and TRBJ2-7; TRBD1 is a possible D gene (8 bases). The CDR3 covers 11 residues. V was trimmed by 6 bases and J by 7 bases, leaving 13 bases between them. Germline V lookup: CDR1 DFQATT, CDR2 SNEGSKA (reference sequence). The CDR3 reads CSATGEGEQYF. The CDR3 DNA sequence: TGCAGTGCGACAGGGGAGGGGGAGCAGTACTTC.

V and J are TRBV19 and TRBJ1-1; 9 bases are a match to TRBD1. Germline assignment: CDR1 LNHDA and CDR2 SQIVND (reference sequence). This CDR3 has 15 amino acids. The J segment lost 0 bases and the V segment lost 7 bases, leaving 6 bases of the junction unmatched. This chain's CDR3 is CASNYGTGLNTEAFF. The CDR3 DNA sequence: TGTGCCAGTAACTACGGGACAGGGCTGAACACTGAAGCTTTCTTT. Supplemented by reference TRBV19 and TRBJ1-1, the full variable domain reads DGGITQSPKYLFRKEGQNVTLSCEQNLNHDAMYWYRQDPGQGLRLIYYSQIVNDFQKGDIAEGYSVSREKKESFPLTVTSAQKNPTAFYLCASNYGTGLNTEAFFGQGTRLTVV.

The chain uses TRBV28 and TRBJ2-7; D call uncertain. Germline-derived CDR1 and CDR2 are MDHEN and SYDVKM. V was cut by 5 bases and J by 5 bases, with 13 bases left in between. CDR3 length: 13 amino acids. The CDR3 DNA follows: TGTGCCAGCAGTCTCCTAGGTGGCGACGAGCAGTACTTC. It specifies CASSLLGGDEQYF.

This clonotype was counted between two and nine times. The chain combines TRBV4-3 with TRBJ2-7; D is ambiguous. The CDR3 has 17 amino acids. Germline loops: CDR1 LGHNA, CDR2 YSLEER. Trimming took off 0 bases at V and 6 bases at J, with 21 bases between the two ends. The CDR3 nucleotides are TGCGCCAGCAGCCAAGATCAATACTTCCCCGGAAGTAGCGAGCAGTACTTC. This codes for CASSQDQYFPGSSEQYF.

The chain joins TRBV14 to TRBJ1-4, with 8 bases fitting TRBD1. There are 18 residues in the CDR3. Germline values: CDR1 SGHDN, CDR2 FVKESK. After removal of 1 base from V and 0 bases from J, the junction contained 7 bases not matched to a gene. The CDR3 nucleotides read TGTGCCAGCAGCCAAGTCCGGACAGGGCGTGCAACTAATGAAAAACTGTTTTTT. Protein product: CASSQVRTGRATNEKLFF. Full variable domain (outside the CDR3, taken from reference TRBV14 and TRBJ1-4): EAGVTQFPSHSVIEKGQTVTLRCDPISGHDNLYWYRRVMGKEIKFLLHFVKESKQDESGMPNNRFLAERTGGTYSTLKVQPAELEDSGVYFCASSQVRTGRATNEKLFFGSGTQLSVL.